Included here is one TCR beta chain sequence, with context. The antigen is not known. Measured with immunoSEQ multiplex PCR; TCRdb has only the in-frame clones, and not every one. The sample holds 130,000 or so clones, more than 85% seen once. This sample stems from a study of T cell responses to AZD1222 COVID-19 vaccine. Study-level results: A reported finding is that nearly half of spike-specific TCRs target unmutated variant regions. Clonal diversity was possibly underestimated; the donors were predominantly white British and more often female.

The CDR3 totals 12 residues. Per germline, CDR1 GTSNPN and CDR2 SVGIG (reference sequence). Trimming cost V 1 base and J 9 bases; bases outside gene matches: 2. The sample was peripheral blood, taken on day 0 of AZD1222 vaccination. This TCR derives from an adult in good health. The chain combines TRBV30 with TRBJ1-1; 10 positions agree with TRBD1. CDR3 DNA: TGTGCCTGGAGTGGACAGGGGGCTCAAGCTTTCTTT. Its translation is CAWSGQGAQAFF.